This T cell receptor (beta chain) was recorded in a study of PD-L1 blockade in urothelial cancer. Overall study context: Blood was subjected to analysis at 3 weeks (second dose) and 6 weeks following treatment start.

V shed 2 bases, J shed 5 bases, and the junction held 8 bases outside the gene matches. Germline V gene data show CDR1 as MNHEY and CDR2 as SVGAGI. The CDR3 has 16 residues. Some clones are missing from TCRdb's copy, which holds only in-frame ones; the method was immunoSEQ multiplex PCR. The sample lists over 20,000 clones; around 88% were seen once. This TCR was sampled from a man aged 60 to 69 with urothelial cancer. The chain employs TRBV6-5 and TRBJ2-3; 9 nucleotides match TRBD2. Source: PBMCs, taken around atezolizumab (anti-PD-L1) treatment. CDR3: CASSYGGSGRQDTQYF. DNA of the CDR3: TGTGCCAGCAGTTACGGCGGTAGCGGGAGACAAGATACGCAGTATTTT.